The clone carrying this TCR beta chain appeared a single time. Per germline, CDR1 MNHEY and CDR2 SMNVEV (reference sequence). This CDR3 has 20 residues. With 5 bases clipped from V and 1 base from J, the junction kept 20 bases outside the gene matches. The data were taken from a study of blood T cell repertoires in COVID-19. Study members were between about 18 and 100 years old and lived in over 20 US regions. The authors' processing: Amplified reference gene primers provided the basis for estimating nucleated cell counts. TCRdb's table, derived via immunoSEQ multiplex PCR, lists solely in-frame clones and lacks some. That table furnishes V, J and clone size, whereas the DNA furnished D and trimming. The sample includes around 340,000 clones, 70% to 90% of them seen just once.

The sample comprised PBMCs or T cells enriched from blood (not recorded which). The TCR was taken from a woman aged 40 to 49 with acute COVID-19. This rearrangement joins TRBV27 to TRBJ2-3, with 8 bases matching TRBD2. CDR3: CASSPKIRPGLVFRTDTQYF. In DNA, the CDR3 is TGTGCCAGCAGTCCCAAAATTAGACCGGGACTAGTGTTCCGCACAGATACGCAGTATTTT.